A single sample gave rise to the 24 T cell receptor beta chains below, sequenced in a study of regulatory T cells in long-lasting Graves disease. The time point is: newly diagnosed GD, antithyroid drugs for less than 3 months. Making the TCR library involved RNA that had been extracted from PBMCs. CDR3-region Arm-PCR and iRepertoire HTBI primers produced the TCR beta libraries. TCRdb fed the multiplex PCR reads into MiXCR, producing one record per CDR3 protein. The repertoire includes about 610,000 distinct CDR3 sequences, about 16% of them detected once, and around 12% sits in the top ten. Separately, the same data were catalogued under a study of T cells in Graves' hyperthyroidism and ophthalmopathy.

The source material was peripheral blood mononuclear cells (PBMCs), sampled at new diagnosis, from a patient treated with antithyroid drugs. These receptors originate from a man aged 18 to 30 with Graves disease.

This clonotype has ten or more counts. The chain combines TRBV30 with TRBJ2-5; no clear D gene. Trimming removed 0 bases at V and 2 bases at J, with 7 bases between. This CDR3 is built from 13 residues. CDR1 is GTSNPN, CDR2 SVGIG, per germline (reference sequence). CDR3 sequence: CAWSVAGQETQYF. The CDR3 bases are TGTGCCTGGAGTGTGGCAGGACAAGAGACCCAGTACTTC.

In this sample, this clonotype turned up many times. The DNA for the CDR3 is TGTGCCAGCAGTTGGGGCGGGAGCAAAAGCACAGATACGCAGTATTTT. Amino acids: CASSWGGSKSTDTQYF. The chain is built from TRBV12-3 or TRBV12-4 and TRBJ2-3; TRBD2 agrees at 7 bases. The CDR3 covers 16 residues. V lost 4 bases to trimming and J lost 0 bases; unmatched junction nucleotides: 7.

V and J are TRBV9 and TRBJ2-5; tentatively, D is TRBD2 (6 bases). There are 15 residues in the CDR3. The V end lost 0 bases, the J end lost 5 bases, and 14 bases lay between the germline ends. Germline V gene sequence: CDR1 SGDLS, CDR2 YYNGEE. CDR3 loop: CASSVAGGRRETQYF. The CDR3 DNA follows: TGTGCCAGCAGCGTAGCTGGAGGGAGACGCGAGACCCAGTACTTC.

This clonotype was counted ten times or more. V and J are TRBV7-9 and TRBJ1-6; D is unresolved. CDR1 and CDR2 (germline): SEHNR, FQNEAQ (reference sequence). The CDR3 is 16 residues long. The ends were cut back, 3 bases at V and 0 bases at J, with 9 bases in the middle. The CDR3, as DNA: TGTGCCAGCAGCTTCGGAGTAAGCTCCTATAATTCACCCCTCCACTTT. This encodes CASSFGVSSYNSPLHF.

This clonotype was counted between two and nine times. The chain recombines TRBV10-3 with TRBJ2-5; TRBD1 might be the D (5 bases). The CDR3 sequence is 12 residues long. The germline CDR1 and CDR2 sequences are ENHRY and SYGVKD. The V and J ends lost 8 bases and 2 bases respectively, with 9 bases between them. CDR3 sequence: CAISGQQETQYF. CDR3 DNA sequence: TGTGCCATCTCAGGGCAACAAGAGACCCAGTACTTC.

As to this clonotype: It is likely a read error: a sequence one base away is far more abundant. The genes are TRBV30 and TRBJ2-3; D ambiguous. The J call is doubtful: the DNA matches TRBJ2-7 better. The CDR3 sequence is 14 residues long. In germline, CDR1 is GTSNPN, CDR2 SVGIG (reference sequence). The CDR3 DNA reads as TGTGCCTGGGTTACGAAGACACCGAACCACGAGCAGTACTTC. This translates into CAWVTKTPNHEQYF.

The table lists this clonotype with many counts. The chain combines TRBV20-1 with TRBJ2-1; 9 bases align to TRBD2. V lost 5 bases, J lost 4 bases, and 9 bases stayed unmatched. Germline V gene lookup returns CDR1 DFQATT and CDR2 SNEGSKA (reference sequence). The length of the CDR3 is 15 residues. CDR3 sequence (DNA): TGCAGTGCTGTTCGACTAGCGGATAGGTACAATGAGCAGTTCTTC. It codes for CSAVRLADRYNEQFF.

The V and J genes are TRBV6-1 and TRBJ2-1; D could derive from TRBD1 or TRBD2 (5 bases each). Germline CDR1 MNHNS, CDR2 SASEGT. This CDR3 has 15 amino acids. Trimming removed 6 bases at V and 4 bases at J, with 16 bases between. The CDR3 DNA reads TGTGCCAGCAGCGCGTCCTCGGGGCTTTACAATGAGCAGTTCTTC. Translated, it gives CASSASSGLYNEQFF.

This clonotype came up a few times. The V and J genes are TRBV2 and TRBJ2-7; 7 nucleotides align to TRBD2. Germline-derived CDR1 and CDR2 are SNHLY and FYNNEI. This CDR3 region has 15 residues. The ends lost 1 base at V and 0 bases at J; junction bases unmatched: 3. The CDR3 here is CASSEESGGSYEQYF. The DNA of the CDR3 is TGTGCCAGCAGTGAAGAATCGGGGGGCTCCTACGAGCAGTACTTC.

This rearrangement joins TRBV3-1 to TRBJ1-2, with no clear D. Per the germline V gene, CDR1 is LGHDT and CDR2 is YNNKEL (reference sequence). The CDR3 is 12 residues long. V lost 3 bases to trimming and J lost 2 bases, with 4 bases between them. Written as DNA, the CDR3 is TGTGCCAGCAGCCAGGAGAACTATGGCTACACCTTC. Translated: CASSQENYGYTF.

This clonotype was seen only a few times. The junction departs from germline at one end; a sequencing error may be responsible. The chain has TRBV11-2 and TRBJ2-5, with TRBD2 as a possible D gene (6 bases). The germline V gene encodes CDR1 SGHAT and CDR2 FQNNGV. CDR3 length equals 15 residues. The CDR3 DNA sequence: TGTGCCAGCAGCTACGGGCCCGAAACCCGGGAGAGCCAGTACTTC. Its protein product is CASSYGPETRESQYF. The whole variable domain, remainder taken from reference TRBV11-2 and TRBJ2-5, is EAGVAQSPRYKIIEKRQSVAFWCNPISGHATLYWYQQILGQGPKLLIQFQNNGVVDDSQLPKDRFSAERLKGVDSTLKIQPAKLEDSAVYLCASSYGPETRESQYFGPGTRLLVL.

This chain joins TRBV4-2 and TRBJ2-3; 12 bases map to TRBD2. The junction had 4 bases not matched to a gene; V was cut back by 0 bases and J by 0 bases. CDR3 length equals 18 residues. Germline CDR1 is LGHNA and CDR2 is YNFKEQ. DNA for the CDR3: TGTGCCAGCAGCCAAGAACTAGCGGGAGGTTATAGCACAGATACGCAGTATTTT. It is translated as CASSQELAGGYSTDTQYF.

This clonotype was observed at least ten times. This chain joins TRBV20-1 and TRBJ2-3, with TRBD1 as a possible D gene (5 bases). This CDR3 spans 15 amino acids. The germline V gene encodes CDR1 DFQATT and CDR2 SNEGSKA (reference sequence). Here the CDR3 reads CRSGDRRRGTDTQYF. The CDR3 bases are TGCAGAAGTGGGGATCGACGCAGGGGCACAGATACGCAGTATTTT.

The gene calls are TRBV3-1 and TRBJ1-2; 7 nucleotides agree with TRBD1. The ends lost 0 bases at V and 4 bases at J; junction bases unmatched: 5. The CDR3 extends over 15 amino acids. The germline V gene has CDR1 LGHDT and CDR2 YNNKEL (reference sequence). The CDR3: CASSQEGAGGYGYTF. The CDR3 bases are TGTGCCAGCAGCCAAGAAGGTGCAGGGGGCTATGGCTACACCTTC.

This clonotype was picked up many times. The chain combines TRBV3-1 with TRBJ2-1; 14 bases align to TRBD2. The ends lost 6 bases at V and 6 bases at J; junction bases unmatched: 7. The length of the CDR3 is 16 residues. Germline loops: CDR1 LGHDT, CDR2 YNNKEL (reference sequence). The CDR3 sequence: CASSPRGLAGGNEQFF. The CDR3 region has the DNA TGTGCCAGCAGTCCCCGAGGACTAGCGGGGGGCAATGAGCAGTTCTTC.

The chain combines TRBV9 with TRBJ2-5; 9 nucleotides align to TRBD2. CDR3 length equals 20 residues. CDR1 SGDLS and CDR2 YYNGEE come from the germline V gene. V shed 2 bases, J shed 5 bases, and the junction held 22 bases outside the gene matches. The CDR3 region has the DNA TGTGCCAGCAGCGTCTCGAGCTACCGGGGTCCAGCGGGAGGAGGGGAGACCCAGTACTTC. It translates to CASSVSSYRGPAGGGETQYF.

This clonotype was observed many times. The chain is built from TRBV11-2 and TRBJ2-1; TRBD2 might be the D (5 bases). Per germline, CDR1 SGHAT and CDR2 FQNNGV. Trimming removed 0 bases at V and 8 bases at J, with 14 bases between. The CDR3 length is 15 residues. CDR3 nucleotide sequence: TGTGCCAGCAGCTTAGAGGGAGCCGCTCGGGATGAGCAGTTCTTC. Amino acid sequence: CASSLEGAARDEQFF.

The chain carries TRBV5-1 and TRBJ2-1; 7 nucleotides align to TRBD2. Trimming removed 0 bases from V and 2 bases from J; junction bases left unmatched: 8. Germline CDR1 SGHRS, CDR2 YFSETQ. This CDR3 has 17 residues. In nucleotides, the CDR3 is TGCGCCAGCAGCTTGGAATCAGGCGGGAGTGCCTACAATGAGCAGTTCTTC. Its protein is CASSLESGGSAYNEQFF. Based on the CDR3 plus reference TRBV5-1 and TRBJ2-1, the full variable domain is KAGVTQTPRYLIKTRGQQVTLSCSPISGHRSVSWYQQTPGQGLQFLFEYFSETQRNKGNFPGRFSGRQFSNSRSEMNVSTLELGDSALYLCASSLESGGSAYNEQFFGPGTRLTVL.

This clonotype was counted many times. The chain joins TRBV3-1 to TRBJ2-7; TRBD2 matches at 11 bases. With 5 bases clipped from V and 4 bases from J, the junction kept 13 bases outside the gene matches. Germline-derived CDR1 and CDR2 are LGHDT and YNNKEL (reference sequence). This CDR3 comprises 17 residues. DNA for the CDR3: TGTGCCAGCAGCGGCGGGACTAGCGGCCACTTTCTTTACGAGCAGTACTTC. Translation: CASSGGTSGHFLYEQYF.

The CDR3 DNA reads as TGTGCCAGCAGTTTGAACAGAGCTCGAGCCCCTGGGGCCAACGTCCTGACTTTC. Amino acids: CASSLNRARAPGANVLTF. This chain links TRBV27 with TRBJ2-6; no clear D. This CDR3 is built from 18 residues. V lost 3 bases and J 2 bases, leaving 17 bases between the germline ends. Germline loops: CDR1 MNHEY, CDR2 SMNVEV (reference sequence).

This clonotype was seen at least ten times. This chain connects TRBV12-5 to TRBJ2-7; TRBD2 matches 7 bases. The CDR3 loop spans 17 amino acids. Per germline, CDR1 LGHNT and CDR2 FRNRAP. The V segment lost 6 bases and the J segment 3 bases; nucleotides outside the gene matches: 17. The CDR3 region has the DNA TGTGCTAGTGGGTTGCCCTCTGTTTGCGGGAGCCTCTACGAGCAGTACTTC. Protein product: CASGLPSVCGSLYEQYF.

This chain uses TRBV20-1 with TRBJ1-3, with 9 bases aligning to TRBD1. Germline V gene data show CDR1 as DFQATT and CDR2 as SNEGSKA (reference sequence). This CDR3 has 13 amino acids. V trimming: 5 bases; J trimming: 2 bases; junction bases outside the gene matches: 1. Written as DNA, the CDR3 is TGCAGTGCTTGGACAGGGGCTGGAAACACCATATATTTT. Amino acid sequence: CSAWTGAGNTIYF.

V usage is TRBV29-1 and J usage is TRBJ1-2; tentatively, D is TRBD1 (5 bases). V shed 2 bases and J shed 3 bases, with 16 bases lying between them. The length of the CDR3 is 15 residues. The germline gives CDR1 SQVTM, CDR2 ANQGSEA. DNA of the CDR3: TGCAGCGTTGAAAAAGAAGGCAGGGATTACTATGGCTACACCTTC. Its translation is CSVEKEGRDYYGYTF.

The V call is TRBV6-1, the J call TRBJ1-5, with 8 bases lining up with TRBD1. J lost 0 bases, V lost 7 bases, and 17 bases had no gene match. Per germline, CDR1 MNHNS and CDR2 SASEGT. CDR3 length equals 19 residues. DNA of the CDR3: TGTGCCAGCACCTCACTCAGGGGGCTTACGACGTCTAGCAATCAGCCCCAGCATTTT. Translated: CASTSLRGLTTSSNQPQHF.